Listed below are T cell receptor beta chains from one sample, sequenced in a study of regulatory T cells in long-lasting Graves disease. Each CDR3 protein is one row after TCRdb ran MiXCR on the multiplex PCR reads. The sample gives around 400,000 distinct CDR3 sequences, around 15% of which show up once; 22% is in the top ten. The source material was peripheral blood mononuclear cells (PBMCs), sampled at new diagnosis, from a patient treated with antithyroid drugs. The source is a female donor with Graves disease. CDR3s include the opening cysteine and the closing phenylalanine or tryptophan. Fields, in order: clone size, J gene, D gene, V gene, CDR3 protein, CDR3 DNA. A D gene is named only where the DNA matches it firmly. Expanded clones get a size class; other rows say once, few or many, or leave the size out.

clone_size: many
j_call: TRBJ1-2
d_call: TRBD1
v_call: TRBV6-2/TRBV6-3
cdr3_aa: CASSPGRLQGAWDGYTF
cdr3_nt: TGTGCCAGCAGTCCCGGCCGCTTACAGGGGGCATGGGATGGCTACACCTTC

clone_size: few
j_call: TRBJ1-1
d_call: -
v_call: TRBV5-6
cdr3_aa: CASSLYGTNTEAFF
cdr3_nt: TGTGCCAGCAGCTTGTACGGGACGAACACTGAAGCTTTCTTT

clone_size: -
j_call: TRBJ1-1
d_call: -
v_call: TRBV7-8
cdr3_aa: CASSPRTIVPEALF
cdr3_nt: TGTGCCAGCAGCCCCCGGACGATCGTACCTGAAGCTCTCTTT

clone_size: many
j_call: TRBJ1-2
d_call: TRBD1
v_call: TRBV28
cdr3_aa: CASSLPDRVGGYTF
cdr3_nt: TGTGCCAGCAGTTTACCGGACAGGGTGGGTGGCTACACCTTC

clone_size: many
j_call: TRBJ2-5
d_call: -
v_call: TRBV4-3
cdr3_aa: CASSQESTGRETQYF
cdr3_nt: TGCGCCAGCAGCCAAGAATCAACAGGGAGGGAGACCCAGTACTTC

clone_size: many
j_call: TRBJ1-5
d_call: -
v_call: TRBV27
cdr3_aa: CASSLRHTNQPQHF
cdr3_nt: TGTGCCAGCAGTTTACGACACACCAATCAGCCCCAGCATTTT

clone_size: many
j_call: TRBJ2-7
d_call: TRBD1
v_call: TRBV3-1
cdr3_aa: CASSYGDRDNEQYF
cdr3_nt: TGTGCCAGCAGCTACGGGGACAGGGACAACGAGCAGTACTTC

clone_size: many
j_call: TRBJ1-5
d_call: -
v_call: TRBV24-1
cdr3_aa: CATSARGAGSNQPQHF
cdr3_nt: TGTGCCACCAGTGCCCGGGGGGCAGGGAGCAATCAGCCCCAGCATTTT

clone_size: -
j_call: TRBJ2-1
d_call: -
v_call: TRBV7-9
cdr3_aa: CASSPPEGEFF
cdr3_nt: TGTGCCAGCAGCCCACCCGAGGGGGAGTTCTTC

clone_size: -
j_call: TRBJ2-7
d_call: -
v_call: TRBV7-6
cdr3_aa: CASSLEVKSYEQYF
cdr3_nt: TGTGCCAGCAGCTTAGAAGTTAAATCCTACGAGCAGTACTTC

clone_size: many
j_call: TRBJ2-3
d_call: -
v_call: TRBV15
cdr3_aa: CATSSLRDPDTQYF
cdr3_nt: TGTGCCACCAGCAGCCTTCGGGACCCAGATACGCAGTATTTT

clone_size: many
j_call: TRBJ2-5
d_call: -
v_call: TRBV12-3/TRBV12-4
cdr3_aa: CASSTRETQYF
cdr3_nt: TGTGCCAGCAGTACCAGAGAGACCCAGTACTTC

clone_size: many
j_call: TRBJ2-3
d_call: TRBD1
v_call: TRBV2
cdr3_aa: CASRLDRGPGTDTQYF
cdr3_nt: TGTGCCAGCAGGCTCGACAGGGGGCCGGGGACAGATACGCAGTATTTT

clone_size: many
j_call: TRBJ2-1
d_call: -
v_call: TRBV7-2
cdr3_aa: CASSLVVGLYNEQFF
cdr3_nt: TGTGCCAGCAGCTTAGTTGTAGGGCTTTACAATGAGCAGTTCTTC

clone_size: many
j_call: TRBJ1-1
d_call: TRBD1
v_call: TRBV29-1
cdr3_aa: CSVIWTGSVGEAFF
cdr3_nt: TGCAGCGTGATTTGGACAGGGAGCGTCGGTGAAGCTTTCTTT

clone_size: many
j_call: TRBJ2-3
d_call: TRBD1
v_call: TRBV7-2
cdr3_aa: CASSLTGLGTDTQYF
cdr3_nt: TGTGCCAGCAGTTTGACAGGGCTGGGAACAGATACGCAGTATTTT

clone_size: few
j_call: TRBJ1-4
d_call: -
v_call: TRBV7-9
cdr3_aa: CASSLGRSNEKLFF
cdr3_nt: TGTGCCAGCAGCTTAGGACGGAGCAATGAAAAACTGTTTTTT

clone_size: -
j_call: TRBJ1-5
d_call: TRBD1
v_call: TRBV5-1
cdr3_aa: CASSLETGGSQPQHF
cdr3_nt: TGCGCCAGCAGCTTGGAAACAGGGGGCAGCCAGCCCCAGCATTTT

clone_size: -
j_call: TRBJ2-1
d_call: TRBD1
v_call: TRBV5-1
cdr3_aa: CASSRTGGYNEQFF
cdr3_nt: TGCGCCAGCAGCCGGACAGGGGGCTACAATGAGCAGTTCTTC

clone_size: many
j_call: TRBJ1-2
d_call: -
v_call: TRBV11-1
cdr3_aa: CASRRPGNYGYTF
cdr3_nt: TGTGCCAGCAGACGGCCTGGCAACTATGGCTACACCTTC

clone_size: many
j_call: TRBJ2-5
d_call: TRBD1
v_call: TRBV28
cdr3_aa: CASSPTGQGTGGETQYF
cdr3_nt: TGTGCCAGCAGTCCTACGGGACAGGGGACAGGGGGAGAGACCCAGTACTTC

clone_size: many
j_call: TRBJ1-5
d_call: -
v_call: TRBV20-1
cdr3_aa: CSARVWLRFGTRNQPQHF
cdr3_nt: TGCAGTGCTAGAGTCTGGTTGCGGTTTGGCACCAGGAATCAGCCCCAGCATTTT

clone_size: -
j_call: TRBJ2-1
d_call: -
v_call: TRBV6-1
cdr3_aa: CASSKNRDSSYNEQFF
cdr3_nt: TGTGCCAGCAGTAAGAACCGGGACTCCTCCTACAATGAGCAGTTCTTC

clone_size: many
j_call: TRBJ2-3
d_call: TRBD2
v_call: TRBV20-1
cdr3_aa: CSAQVGGRAADTQYF
cdr3_nt: TGCAGTGCCCAGGTGGGCGGGAGGGCCGCAGATACGCAGTATTTT

clone_size: many
j_call: TRBJ1-6
d_call: -
v_call: TRBV30
cdr3_aa: CAWEGSYNSPLHF
cdr3_nt: TGTGCCTGGGAGGGCTCCTATAATTCACCCCTCCACTTT

clone_size: many
j_call: TRBJ1-2
d_call: -
v_call: TRBV7-2
cdr3_aa: CASSPRPGEGYGYTF
cdr3_nt: TGTGCCAGCAGCCCACGCCCAGGCGAGGGTTATGGCTACACCTTC

clone_size: many
j_call: TRBJ2-3
d_call: TRBD1
v_call: TRBV12-3/TRBV12-4
cdr3_aa: CASSGTGKTSTDTQYF
cdr3_nt: TGTGCCAGCAGTGGGACAGGGAAAACTAGCACAGATACGCAGTATTTT

clone_size: few
j_call: TRBJ2-7
d_call: TRBD2
v_call: TRBV19
cdr3_aa: CASRKGLAASYEQYF
cdr3_nt: TGTGCCAGTAGGAAGGGACTAGCGGCCTCCTACGAGCAGTACTTC

clone_size: many
j_call: TRBJ2-7
d_call: TRBD1
v_call: TRBV28
cdr3_aa: CASSPGTGGAHRYEQYF
cdr3_nt: TGTGCCAGCAGTCCCGGGACAGGGGGCGCCCATCGCTACGAGCAGTACTTC

clone_size: many
j_call: TRBJ2-2
d_call: TRBD1
v_call: TRBV12-3/TRBV12-4
cdr3_aa: CASSRGRSTGELFF
cdr3_nt: TGTGCCAGCAGCAGGGGGCGCAGCACCGGGGAGCTGTTTTTT

clone_size: many
j_call: TRBJ2-1
d_call: -
v_call: TRBV6-5
cdr3_aa: CASSYSIWGASWEQFF
cdr3_nt: TGTGCCAGCAGTTACTCGATTTGGGGAGCGAGCTGGGAGCAGTTCTTC

clone_size: many
j_call: TRBJ1-1
d_call: -
v_call: TRBV6-1
cdr3_aa: CATKADTEAFF
cdr3_nt: TGTGCCACCAAAGCGGACACTGAAGCTTTCTTT

clone_size: many
j_call: TRBJ1-5
d_call: -
v_call: TRBV6-1
cdr3_aa: CASRLRQGADQPQHF
cdr3_nt: TGTGCCAGCAGGTTACGGCAGGGCGCAGATCAGCCCCAGCATTTT

clone_size: many
j_call: TRBJ2-5
d_call: -
v_call: TRBV5-1
cdr3_aa: CASSLAPGQKETQYF
cdr3_nt: TGCGCCAGCAGCTTGGCCCCGGGCCAAAAAGAGACCCAGTACTTC

clone_size: many
j_call: TRBJ1-4
d_call: TRBD1
v_call: TRBV12-3/TRBV12-4
cdr3_aa: CASSDRQGGMWKLFF
cdr3_nt: TGTGCCAGCAGCGACAGACAGGGCGGAATGTGGAAACTGTTTTTT

clone_size: many
j_call: TRBJ2-7
d_call: TRBD1
v_call: TRBV5-1
cdr3_aa: CASSLAVQGAYEQYF
cdr3_nt: TGCGCCAGCAGCTTGGCCGTGCAGGGGGCATACGAGCAGTACTTC

clone_size: many
j_call: TRBJ2-1
d_call: -
v_call: TRBV6-8
cdr3_aa: CASSRSRDWDNEQFF
cdr3_nt: TGTGCCAGCAGTAGGAGCAGGGACTGGGACAATGAGCAGTTCTTC

clone_size: -
j_call: TRBJ2-3
d_call: TRBD1
v_call: TRBV6-1
cdr3_aa: CASSRGWDRVTDTQYF
cdr3_nt: TGTGCCAGCAGCCGGGGGTGGGACAGGGTCACAGATACGCAGTATTTT

clone_size: -
j_call: TRBJ2-2
d_call: -
v_call: TRBV6-1
cdr3_aa: CASSLEAGATGELFF
cdr3_nt: TGTGCCAGCTCACTGGAAGCGGGTGCGACCGGGGAGCTGTTTTTT

clone_size: -
j_call: TRBJ2-2
d_call: -
v_call: TRBV4-1
cdr3_aa: CASSQNIQNTGELFF
cdr3_nt: TGCGCCAGCAGCCAGAACATACAGAACACCGGGGAGCTGTTTTTT

clone_size: few
j_call: TRBJ2-1
d_call: TRBD1
v_call: TRBV3-1
cdr3_aa: CASRKEPGQGWNEQFF
cdr3_nt: TGTGCCAGCAGAAAAGAGCCGGGACAGGGTTGGAATGAGCAGTTCTTC

clone_size: many
j_call: TRBJ1-6
d_call: -
v_call: TRBV13
cdr3_aa: CASSDDRNYNSPLHF
cdr3_nt: TGTGCCAGCAGCGATGACAGGAACTATAATTCACCCCTCCACTTT

clone_size: many
j_call: TRBJ1-5
d_call: -
v_call: TRBV9
cdr3_aa: CASSVGGDHQPQHF
cdr3_nt: TGTGCCAGCAGCGTAGGGGGGGACCATCAGCCCCAGCATTTT

clone_size: many
j_call: TRBJ2-2
d_call: -
v_call: TRBV19
cdr3_aa: CASSIVQGGDTGELFF
cdr3_nt: TGTGCCAGTAGTATAGTGCAGGGGGGGGACACCGGGGAGCTGTTTTTT

clone_size: many
j_call: TRBJ1-2
d_call: TRBD1
v_call: TRBV6-1
cdr3_aa: CASSNTGPGQGTGPGGYTF
cdr3_nt: TGTGCCAGCAGTAACACGGGACCGGGACAGGGAACGGGGCCGGGCGGCTACACCTTC

clone_size: -
j_call: TRBJ1-6
d_call: -
v_call: TRBV6-2/TRBV6-3
cdr3_aa: CASSVDGNRAGPLHF
cdr3_nt: TGTGCCAGCAGCGTAGACGGAAACAGGGCGGGTCCCCTCCACTTT

clone_size: many
j_call: TRBJ2-5
d_call: -
v_call: TRBV3-1
cdr3_aa: CASTLTGTSQETQYF
cdr3_nt: TGTGCCAGCACCCTGACTGGGACGTCTCAAGAGACCCAGTACTTC

clone_size: many
j_call: TRBJ2-2
d_call: -
v_call: TRBV3-1
cdr3_aa: CASSSTISGELFF
cdr3_nt: TGTGCCAGCAGCTCAACAATTTCCGGGGAGCTGTTTTTT

clone_size: many
j_call: TRBJ2-3
d_call: -
v_call: TRBV7-9
cdr3_aa: CASSFVQGTDTQYF
cdr3_nt: TGTGCCAGCAGCTTCGTGCAGGGGACAGATACGCAGTATTTT

clone_size: many
j_call: TRBJ2-2
d_call: TRBD2
v_call: TRBV7-3
cdr3_aa: CASSDTSATGELFF
cdr3_nt: TGTGCCAGCAGCGACACTAGCGCCACCGGGGAGCTGTTTTTT

clone_size: many
j_call: TRBJ1-1
d_call: -
v_call: TRBV7-8
cdr3_aa: CASSLSASGRVNTEAFF
cdr3_nt: TGTGCCAGCAGCTTATCCGCCTCGGGCAGGGTGAACACTGAAGCTTTCTTT

clone_size: -
j_call: TRBJ1-5
d_call: -
v_call: TRBV2
cdr3_aa: CASRDGSQPQHF
cdr3_nt: TGTGCCAGCAGGGACGGGAGTCAGCCCCAGCATTTT

clone_size: many
j_call: TRBJ2-5
d_call: TRBD2
v_call: TRBV4-1
cdr3_aa: CASSQGPAGGSETQYF
cdr3_nt: TGCGCCAGCAGCCAAGGCCCAGCGGGGGGATCAGAGACCCAGTACTTC

clone_size: many
j_call: TRBJ2-6
d_call: -
v_call: TRBV27
cdr3_aa: CASSFWTALSGANILTF
cdr3_nt: TGTGCCAGCAGTTTCTGGACAGCTCTCTCTGGGGCCAACATCCTGACTTTC

clone_size: many
j_call: TRBJ1-1
d_call: -
v_call: TRBV6-2/TRBV6-3
cdr3_aa: CASSYSDRGTTEAFF
cdr3_nt: TGTGCCAGCAGTTACTCGGACAGAGGGACCACTGAAGCTTTCTTT